These 9 T cell receptor beta chains originate from one sample sequenced in a study of blood T cell repertoires in COVID-19 (dated by TCRdb to 2020 to 2021). Libraries were constructed by the immunoSEQ multiplex PCR assay. The clones in this table, taken by TCRdb from immuneACCESS, are in-frame only. Not every clone is retained; where verified, under half of the shortfall comes from an unresolved V gene, and the cause of the rest is unknown. The sample profile shows about 260,000 clones; around nine tenths of them were found once. 10% of the sample is held by the ten biggest clonotypes. Input material: peripheral blood. The receptors derive from an older woman with COVID-19, enrolled during active disease.

The V and J genes are TRBV5-5 and TRBJ1-2, with unresolved D. Germline CDR1 SGHKS, CDR2 YYEKEE (reference sequence). The CDR3 consists of 16 residues. The germline V and J ends were trimmed by 3 bases and 4 bases, with 19 bases remaining between them. Here the CDR3 DNA reads TGTGCCAGCAGCTCTATAAGTACCGGGATTACCTATGGCTACACCTTC. As protein: CASSSISTGITYGYTF.

This rearrangement joins TRBV7-6 to TRBJ2-7; a weak D match, TRBD1 (7 bases). The CDR3 length is 13 residues. Trimming removed 0 bases from V and 6 bases from J, with 9 bases in between. CDR1 and CDR2 from the germline V gene are SGHVS and FNYEAQ. CDR3 sequence reads: CASSLAEGAEQYF. As DNA, the CDR3 is TGTGCCAGCAGCTTAGCGGAGGGGGCCGAGCAGTACTTC.

The chain links TRBV30 to TRBJ1-1; D is unclear. The CDR3 has 13 residues. Germline CDR1 is GTSNPN and CDR2 is SVGIG (reference sequence). Deletions cut 2 bases from V and 4 bases from J, with 11 bases between. DNA for the CDR3: TGTGCCTGGAGTAATAGCGGTTTCACTGAAGCTTTCTTT. Protein sequence: CAWSNSGFTEAFF.

This chain uses TRBV5-1 with TRBJ2-2; 11 bases agree with TRBD2. The CDR3 loop spans 18 amino acids. With V trimmed by 4 bases and J by 1 base, 9 bases remained unmatched. CDR1 is SGHRS and CDR2 is YFSETQ in the germline V gene. CDR3 coding DNA: TGCGCCAGCAGCCTAACCCGACTAGCGGGGCTGAACACCGGGGAGCTGTTTTTT. Its translation is CASSLTRLAGLNTGELFF.

V gene TRBV3-1 (or the pseudogene TRBV3-2) combines with J gene TRBJ2-7; 11 bases match TRBD2. V gave up 0 bases and J gave up 2 bases; unmatched junction bases: 9. This CDR3 has 18 amino acids. The germline CDR1 and CDR2 sequences are LGHDT and YNNKEL (reference sequence). CDR3 bases: TGTGCCAGCAGCCAAGAAATGACTAGCGGGACCCCGCCCTACGAGCAGTACTTC. It encodes CASSQEMTSGTPPYEQYF.

The V gene is TRBV18, the J gene TRBJ2-7; TRBD1 is a possible D gene (6 bases). This CDR3 contains 14 residues. Germline CDR1 KGHSH, CDR2 LQKENI. V was clipped by 2 bases and J by 4 bases, with 12 bases between them. CDR3 residues: CASSPGQTGYEQYF. CDR3 nucleotide sequence: TGTGCCAGCTCACCAGGACAGACAGGATACGAGCAGTACTTC. The full variable domain, with the rest looked up from reference TRBV18 and TRBJ2-7, is NAGVMQNPRHLVRRRGQEARLRCSPMKGHSHVYWYRQLPEEGLKFMVYLQKENIIDESGMPKERFSAEFPKEGPSILRIQQVVRGDSAAYFCASSPGQTGYEQYFGPGTRLTVT.

Points on this clone: The same CDR3 is also encoded by other DNA sequences in this sample. Here the CDR3 reads CASSRDRANTGELFF. The CDR3 bases are TGTGCCAGCAGCCGGGACAGGGCAAACACCGGGGAGCTGTTTTTT. V and J are TRBV2 and TRBJ2-2; 9 bases agree with TRBD1. V shed 6 bases and J 2 bases; nucleotides not matched to a gene: 4. The V gene's germline CDR1 is SNHLY and CDR2 FYNNEI. The CDR3 totals 15 residues.

As DNA, the CDR3 is TGTGCCAGCAGCCAATCGCCGGGGAATCAGCCCCAGCATTTT. It translates to CASSQSPGNQPQHF. This chain links TRBV16 with TRBJ1-5, with D unresolved. CDR1 is KGHSY and CDR2 is FQNENV in the germline V gene. CDR3 length: 14 residues. Trimming took off 0 bases at V and 4 bases at J, with 7 bases between the two ends.

V gene TRBV18 combines with J gene TRBJ1-3; TRBD1 might be the D (5 bases). V was pared by 6 bases and J by 4 bases, with 13 bases between. Germline assignment: CDR1 KGHSH and CDR2 LQKENI. CDR3 size: 14 residues. The CDR3 region has the DNA TGTGCCAGCTCCCCGACGGACACGGGAAACACCATATATTTT. Translated: CASSPTDTGNTIYF.